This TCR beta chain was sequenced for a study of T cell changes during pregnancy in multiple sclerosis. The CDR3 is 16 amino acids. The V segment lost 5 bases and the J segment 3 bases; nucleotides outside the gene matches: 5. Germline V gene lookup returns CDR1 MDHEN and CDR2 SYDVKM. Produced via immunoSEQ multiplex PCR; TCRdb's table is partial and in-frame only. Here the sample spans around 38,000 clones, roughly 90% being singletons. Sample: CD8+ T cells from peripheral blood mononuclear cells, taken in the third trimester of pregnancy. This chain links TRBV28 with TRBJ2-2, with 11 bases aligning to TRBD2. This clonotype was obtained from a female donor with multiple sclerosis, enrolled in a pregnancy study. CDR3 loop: CASSAGTSGYTGELFF. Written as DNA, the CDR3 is TGTGCCAGCAGTGCCGGGACTAGCGGTTACACCGGGGAGCTGTTTTTT.